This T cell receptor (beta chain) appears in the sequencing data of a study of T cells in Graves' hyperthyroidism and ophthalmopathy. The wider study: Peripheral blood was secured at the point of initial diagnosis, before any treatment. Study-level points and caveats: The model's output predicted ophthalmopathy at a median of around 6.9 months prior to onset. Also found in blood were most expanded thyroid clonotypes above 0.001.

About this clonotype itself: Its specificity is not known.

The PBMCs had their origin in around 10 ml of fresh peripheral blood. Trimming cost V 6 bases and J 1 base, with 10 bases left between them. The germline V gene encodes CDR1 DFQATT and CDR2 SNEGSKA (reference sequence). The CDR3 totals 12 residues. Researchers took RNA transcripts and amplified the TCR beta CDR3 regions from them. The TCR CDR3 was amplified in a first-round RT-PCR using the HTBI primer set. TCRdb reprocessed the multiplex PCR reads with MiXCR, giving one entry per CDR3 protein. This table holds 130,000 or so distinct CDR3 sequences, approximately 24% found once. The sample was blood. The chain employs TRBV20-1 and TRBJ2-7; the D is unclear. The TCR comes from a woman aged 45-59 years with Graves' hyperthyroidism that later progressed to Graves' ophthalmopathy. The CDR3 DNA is TGCAGTGCCCAGGACGCATCCTACGAGCAGTACTTC. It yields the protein CSAQDASYEQYF.